The 31 T cell receptor beta chains given below trace back to one sample, sequenced in a study of cytomegalovirus exposure and HLA in healthy donors (dated by TCRdb to the late 2010s). Receptor amplification or capture employed the immunoSEQ multiplex PCR assay. For the multiplex PCR, a mixture combining 60 forward primers for TCR Vbeta segments and 13 reverse primers for TCR Jbeta segments was used. This immuneACCESS table, as held by TCRdb, lists in-frame sequences with V and J called but not all clones. Of the missing ones, under half trace to an unresolved V gene in checked studies; the others have no known cause. This sample's table has entries for around 74,000 clones. Roughly an eighth of the sample goes to the ten largest clones. Sequenced sample: PBMCs. The receptors come from a man over 45 in good health and CMV-seropositive.

The chain links TRBV29-1 to TRBJ1-1, with 7 bases that match TRBD1. CDR1 SQVTM and CDR2 ANQGSEA come from the germline V gene. V dropped 6 bases and J dropped 1; count of bases not matched to a gene: 2. The CDR3 is made up of 12 amino acids. The CDR3 sequence is CSVYRGNTEAFF. In nucleotides, the CDR3 is TGCAGCGTCTACAGGGGGAACACTGAAGCTTTCTTT.

The V and J genes are TRBV5-1 and TRBJ2-3, with 11 bases that match TRBD1. CDR1 is SGHRS, CDR2 YFSETQ, per germline. V trimming: 1 base; J trimming: 6 bases; junction bases outside the gene matches: 10. The CDR3 spans 17 residues. The CDR3 here is CASSLFRTGGRGDTQYF. The CDR3 nucleotides are TGCGCCAGCAGCTTGTTCCGGACAGGGGGCCGAGGCGATACGCAGTATTTT.

This chain joins TRBV5-1 and TRBJ2-2; tentatively, D is TRBD1 (6 bases). This CDR3 has 16 residues. V lost 4 bases and J 1 base, leaving 14 bases between the germline ends. Germline CDR1 reads SGHRS; CDR2 reads YFSETQ. This chain's CDR3 is CASSPGGGRNTGELFF. The CDR3, as DNA: TGCGCCAGCAGCCCGGGTGGGGGCCGGAACACCGGGGAGCTGTTTTTT.

The CDR3 region is CASSQGRQVVTDTQYF. CDR3 coding DNA: TGCGCCAGCAGCCAAGGCAGACAGGTAGTGACAGATACGCAGTATTTT. V gene TRBV4-1 combines with J gene TRBJ2-3, with D possibly TRBD1 on 6 matching bases. Trimming took 1 base from V and 3 from J, leaving 14 bases between them. Germline V gene sequence: CDR1 MGHRA, CDR2 YSYEKL. The CDR3 is 16 amino acids.

V is TRBV9 and J is TRBJ1-6; the match to TRBD1 covers 7 bases. V lost 0 bases, J lost 9 bases, and 3 bases stayed unmatched. CDR1 and CDR2 from the germline V gene are SGDLS and YYNGEE. This CDR3 is built from 14 residues. Here the CDR3 reads CASSVGQGSSPLHF. The CDR3 DNA sequence: TGTGCCAGCAGCGTAGGACAGGGAAGTTCACCCCTCCACTTT.

The rearrangement uses TRBV29-1 and TRBJ2-1, with D possibly being TRBD2 (6 bases). The V gene lost 4 bases and the J gene lost 3 bases, with 10 bases spanning the gap. This CDR3 region has 13 residues. The germline gives CDR1 SQVTM, CDR2 ANQGSEA. The DNA of the CDR3 is TGCAGCGTTGGGGTTAGCGGCTACAATGAGCAGTTCTTC. Protein product: CSVGVSGYNEQFF.

The rearrangement links TRBV9 to TRBJ1-2; no definite D call. Germline CDR1 reads SGDLS; CDR2 reads YYNGEE. The CDR3 has 13 amino acids. Trimming removed 4 bases at V and 4 bases at J, with 11 bases between. For the CDR3, the DNA is TGTGCCAGCAGCTCCACGGTACTCTATGGCTACACCTTC. Its protein is CASSSTVLYGYTF. Full variable domain (missing parts from reference TRBV9 and TRBJ1-2): DSGVTQTPKHLITATGQRVTLRCSPRSGDLSVYWYQQSLDQGLQFLIQYYNGEERAKGNILERFSAQQFPDLHSELNLSSLELGDSALYFCASSSTVLYGYTFGSGTRLTVV.

The chain couples TRBV29-1 to TRBJ1-1, with TRBD1 as a possible D gene (5 bases). The CDR3 totals 14 residues. Germline values: CDR1 SQVTM, CDR2 ANQGSEA. V was trimmed by 6 bases and J by 7 bases, leaving 21 bases between them. The CDR3 region is CSVASLRDQGEAFF. The CDR3 bases are TGCAGCGTCGCCTCCCTCAGGGATCAAGGTGAAGCTTTCTTT.

This sequence joins TRBV2 and TRBJ1-2; D is perhaps TRBD1 (5 bases). The V and J ends lost 2 bases and 6 bases respectively, with 16 bases between them. CDR3 size: 15 residues. In germline, CDR1 is SNHLY, CDR2 FYNNEI. The CDR3 spells CASSEISPGGDGYTF. In DNA form, the CDR3 reads TGTGCCAGCAGTGAAATATCCCCGGGAGGGGATGGCTACACCTTC.

This chain joins TRBV19 and TRBJ1-1; TRBD1 matches at 8 bases. Trimming took 4 bases from V and 3 from J; bases not matched to a gene: 7. The CDR3 loop spans 15 amino acids. The germline CDR1 and CDR2 sequences are LNHDA and SQIVND (reference sequence). The CDR3 DNA reads TGTGCCAGTAGTAGACCGGACAGGGAGGACACTGAAGCTTTCTTT. This encodes CASSRPDREDTEAFF.

The CDR3 region is CASSLGPGNEQYV. CDR3 DNA sequence: TGTGCCAGCAGCTTAGGTCCAGGGAACGAGCAGTACGTC. This rearrangement joins TRBV7-2 to TRBJ2-7; D is perhaps TRBD1 (5 bases). V was cut by 1 base and J by 5 bases, with 9 bases left in between. The CDR3 extends over 13 amino acids. The germline V gene has CDR1 SGHTA and CDR2 FQGNSA.

This chain connects TRBV11-3 to TRBJ2-1; D gene ambiguous. This CDR3 comprises 17 residues. V was pared by 1 base and J by 7 bases, with 20 bases between. CDR1 is SGHNT and CDR2 is YENEEA in the germline V gene. The CDR3 DNA sequence: TGTGCCAGCAGCTTAGGTCCGAGACCACGGGTGCCTAATGAGCAGTTCTTC. This codes for CASSLGPRPRVPNEQFF.

The V call is TRBV20-1, the J call TRBJ2-3, with a possible D match to TRBD1 (5 bases). CDR3 length: 11 residues. The V and J ends lost 6 bases and 1 base respectively, with 5 bases between them. CDR1 and CDR2 (germline): DFQATT, SNEGSKA (reference sequence). The CDR3 sequence: CSAGGTDTQYF. CDR3 coding DNA: TGCAGTGCAGGGGGCACAGATACGCAGTATTTT.

J is TRBJ1-1 and V is TRBV27; D is ambiguous. Trimming took off 8 bases at V and 7 bases at J, with 20 bases between the two ends. This CDR3 is 14 amino acids long. The germline V gene encodes CDR1 MNHEY and CDR2 SMNVEV (reference sequence). The DNA for the CDR3 is TGTGCCAGCCGGTCCGAGGGAGGAGCCCTTGAAGCTTTCTTT. It translates to CASRSEGGALEAFF.

The CDR3 nucleotides are TGTGCCAGCGGAGAGGTGCGGGGGAAAGGCTATGGCTACACCTTC. It codes for CASGEVRGKGYGYTF. The chain recombines TRBV7-9 with TRBJ1-2; D is perhaps TRBD1 (5 bases). Germline V gives CDR1 SEHNR, CDR2 FQNEAQ (reference sequence). The length of the CDR3 is 15 residues. Trimming removed 8 bases at V and 4 bases at J, with 20 bases between.

CDR3 in DNA: TGTGCCAGCACCCTGGAGGGATACACCATATATTTT. It yields the protein CASTLEGYTIYF. The chain has TRBV7-2 and TRBJ1-3; no definite D call. Looked up from germline, CDR1 is SGHTA and CDR2 is FQGNSA. Trimming left V 7 bases short and J 8 bases short, with 12 bases between. CDR3 length equals 12 residues.

The chain combines TRBV6-6 with TRBJ2-7, with 10 bases identical to TRBD1. V shed 7 bases and J 7 bases; nucleotides not matched to a gene: 10. Per the germline V gene, CDR1 is MNHNY and CDR2 is SVGAGI (reference sequence). The CDR3 covers 14 residues. CDR3 nucleotides: TGTGCCAGCAATTGGGACAGGGGTTCCGGGGAGCAGTACTTC. Protein sequence: CASNWDRGSGEQYF.

The J gene is TRBJ1-2, the V gene TRBV18; D remains unclear. The CDR3 is made up of 13 amino acids. CDR1 is KGHSH, CDR2 LQKENI, per germline. V lost 3 bases and J lost 4, with 9 bases in between. CDR3 protein: CASSPGNSYGYTF. The CDR3 DNA is TGTGCCAGCTCACCCGGGAATTCCTATGGCTACACCTTC.

The V gene is TRBV29-1, the J gene TRBJ1-1; D call uncertain. The germline gives CDR1 SQVTM, CDR2 ANQGSEA. The CDR3 has 14 amino acids. V was cut by 3 bases and J by 1 base, with 12 bases left in between. CDR3 amino acids: CSVDPSAGNTEAFF. The CDR3 nucleotides are TGCAGCGTTGATCCTTCAGCAGGGAACACTGAAGCTTTCTTT.

The chain uses TRBV19 and TRBJ1-5, with 7 bases lining up with TRBD1. Germline CDR1 and CDR2: LNHDA and SQIVND (reference sequence). The CDR3 has 16 amino acids. The V gene end was trimmed by 1 base and the J gene end by 1 base; junction bases not matched to a gene: 4. CDR3 bases: TGTGCCAGTAGTATAGGGGAGGACAGGAGCAATCAGCCCCAGCATTTT. It translates to CASSIGEDRSNQPQHF.

CDR3 nucleotides: TGTGCCAGCTCCGCCCAAAAGGGACAGACTAACTATGGCTACACCTTC. It is translated as CASSAQKGQTNYGYTF. The gene calls are TRBV18 and TRBJ1-2; 7 nucleotides align to TRBD1. Germline V lookup: CDR1 KGHSH, CDR2 LQKENI. The CDR3 length is 16 residues. V shed 6 bases, J shed 0 bases, and the junction held 10 bases outside the gene matches.

The chain recombines TRBV10-3 with TRBJ1-2, with D tentatively TRBD1 (5 bases). The germline V and J ends were trimmed by 7 bases and 7 bases, with 13 bases remaining between them. Germline-derived CDR1 and CDR2 are ENHRY and SYGVKD. The CDR3 has 12 amino acids. CDR3 DNA: TGTGCCATCATGCAGGGTCTGGGTGGCTACACCTTC. Its translation: CAIMQGLGGYTF.

The genes are TRBV2 and TRBJ2-7; D remains unclear. The CDR3 has 12 amino acids. Trimming shortened V by 5 bases and J by 0 bases, and 5 bases separated the two germline ends. Germline CDR1 reads SNHLY; CDR2 reads FYNNEI. The CDR3 coding sequence is TGTGCCAGCAGTCGGAGCTCCTACGAGCAGTACTTC. It specifies CASSRSSYEQYF.

J is TRBJ2-7 and V is TRBV19; maybe TRBD2 (6 bases). V was cut by 2 bases and J by 6 bases, with 17 bases left in between. The germline gives CDR1 LNHDA, CDR2 SQIVND (reference sequence). The CDR3 covers 15 residues. CDR3 sequence reads: CASSINPGEAAEQYF. The CDR3, as DNA: TGTGCCAGTAGTATAAACCCGGGGGAAGCGGCCGAGCAGTACTTC. Full variable domain (missing parts from reference TRBV19 and TRBJ2-7): DGGITQSPKYLFRKEGQNVTLSCEQNLNHDAMYWYRQDPGQGLRLIYYSQIVNDFQKGDIAEGYSVSREKKESFPLTVTSAQKNPTAFYLCASSINPGEAAEQYFGPGTRLTVT.

The rearrangement links TRBV12-5 to TRBJ1-2, with D tentatively TRBD1 (5 bases). Trimming removed 3 bases from V and 7 bases from J, with 12 bases in between. The CDR3 contains 13 residues. Germline loops: CDR1 LGHNT, CDR2 FRNRAP. The CDR3 sequence is CASGFSGGGGYTF. The CDR3 region has the DNA TGTGCTAGTGGTTTCTCAGGCGGGGGTGGCTACACCTTC. The whole variable domain, remainder taken from reference TRBV12-5 and TRBJ1-2, is DARVTQTPRHKVTEMGQEVTMRCQPILGHNTVFWYRQTMMQGLELLAYFRNRAPLDDSGMPKDRFSAEMPDATLATLKIQPSEPRDSAVYFCASGFSGGGGYTFGSGTRLTVV.

J is TRBJ1-2 and V is TRBV27, with D possibly being TRBD1 (5 bases). Trimming stripped 6 bases from V and 3 bases from J, with 14 bases between. Germline CDR1 and CDR2: MNHEY and SMNVEV (reference sequence). The CDR3 consists of 14 residues. The CDR3 loop reads CASRAGREDYGYTF. As DNA, the CDR3 is TGTGCCAGCAGGGCCGGCAGGGAGGACTATGGCTACACCTTC.

The CDR3 loop reads CASSPGTAAYEQYF. The CDR3 DNA is TGTGCCAGTAGCCCCGGGACAGCCGCCTACGAGCAGTACTTC. The V gene is TRBV19, the J gene TRBJ2-7; TRBD1 aligns across 7 bases. With V trimmed by 6 bases and J by 2 bases, 7 bases remained unmatched. Germline V gene data show CDR1 as LNHDA and CDR2 as SQIVND (reference sequence). CDR3 size: 14 residues.

The chain combines TRBV5-1 with TRBJ2-7; 9 positions match TRBD2. J was trimmed by 5 bases and V by 7 bases; bases with no gene match: 13. The CDR3 loop spans 15 amino acids. The V gene's germline CDR1 is SGHRS and CDR2 YFSETQ. CDR3 in amino acids: CASHFSSGSFDEQYF. The CDR3 region has the DNA TGCGCCAGCCACTTCAGTAGCGGGAGTTTCGACGAGCAGTACTTC.

The V gene is TRBV5-1, the J gene TRBJ1-6; D uncertain. The CDR3 runs to 18 residues. Germline V gene lookup returns CDR1 SGHRS and CDR2 YFSETQ. V gave up 0 bases and J gave up 0 bases, with 13 bases separating them. CDR3 sequence (DNA): TGCGCCAGCAGCTTGGTGGGCTTTACTAGCTCCTATAATTCACCCCTCCACTTT. Protein product: CASSLVGFTSSYNSPLHF.

The chain is built from TRBV9 and TRBJ2-7, with 8 bases lining up with TRBD2. Losses at the gene ends were 0 bases for V and 6 bases for J; bases not matched to a gene: 14. Germline V gives CDR1 SGDLS, CDR2 YYNGEE. This CDR3 spans 17 amino acids. CDR3 region: CASSVEAGGESPGEQYF. In DNA form, the CDR3 reads TGTGCCAGCAGCGTAGAGGCCGGGGGGGAATCTCCGGGCGAGCAGTACTTC.

The rearrangement joins TRBV9 to TRBJ1-2, with D unresolved. Looked up from germline, CDR1 is SGDLS and CDR2 is YYNGEE. V was cut by 0 bases and J by 1 base, with 22 bases left in between. The CDR3 runs 19 residues. The CDR3 loop is CASSVDEWVEVGSNYGYTF. DNA of the CDR3: TGTGCCAGCAGCGTAGATGAATGGGTGGAGGTCGGGAGTAACTATGGCTACACCTTC. The complete variable domain, with remaining parts taken from reference TRBV9 and TRBJ1-2, reads DSGVTQTPKHLITATGQRVTLRCSPRSGDLSVYWYQQSLDQGLQFLIQYYNGEERAKGNILERFSAQQFPDLHSELNLSSLELGDSALYFCASSVDEWVEVGSNYGYTFGSGTRLTVV.